This T cell receptor beta chain was identified during a study of T cell responses to AZD1222 COVID-19 vaccine. Study information: Second-dose schedules of about 4 or about 12 weeks were combined.

About this clone: Its antigen is unidentified.

Study-wide findings and caveats: Baseline seropositivity characterized only a handful of AZD1222 recipients. No repertoire was sampled before or during the peak T cell response, only after it. Spike-specific TCR breadth and depth went up after people got two AZD1222 doses.

Here immunoSEQ multiplex PCR was the method, and the copy in TCRdb shows in-frame clones only, minus some. The sample contains 120,000 to 150,000 clones, around 93% of which appear only once. The clonotype comes from an adult in good health. Sequencing was performed on peripheral blood, taken on day 0 of AZD1222 vaccination.

Written as DNA, the CDR3 is TGTGCCAGCAGCATCCGGACTAGCGGGGGGCGAGAGCAGTACTTC. Translating it yields CASSIRTSGGREQYF. The genes are TRBV13 and TRBJ2-7, with 14 bases lining up with TRBD2. The CDR3 consists of 15 residues. Looked up from germline, CDR1 is PRHDT and CDR2 is FYEKMQ (reference sequence). V gave up 5 bases and J gave up 7 bases; unmatched junction bases: 7.